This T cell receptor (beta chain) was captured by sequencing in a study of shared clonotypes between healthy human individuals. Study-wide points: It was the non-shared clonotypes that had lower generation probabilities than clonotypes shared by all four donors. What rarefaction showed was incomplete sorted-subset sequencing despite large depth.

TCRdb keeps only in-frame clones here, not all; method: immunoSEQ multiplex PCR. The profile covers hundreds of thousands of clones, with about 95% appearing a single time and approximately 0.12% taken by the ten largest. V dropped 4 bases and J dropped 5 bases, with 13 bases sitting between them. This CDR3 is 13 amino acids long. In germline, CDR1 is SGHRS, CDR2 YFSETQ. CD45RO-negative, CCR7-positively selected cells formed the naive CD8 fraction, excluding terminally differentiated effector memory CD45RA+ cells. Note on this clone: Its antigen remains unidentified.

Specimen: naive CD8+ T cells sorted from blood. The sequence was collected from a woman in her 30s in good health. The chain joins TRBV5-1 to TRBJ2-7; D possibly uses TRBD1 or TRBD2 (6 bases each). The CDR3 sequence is CASSRTGADEQYF. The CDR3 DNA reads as TGCGCCAGCAGCCGGACGGGGGCCGACGAGCAGTACTTC.